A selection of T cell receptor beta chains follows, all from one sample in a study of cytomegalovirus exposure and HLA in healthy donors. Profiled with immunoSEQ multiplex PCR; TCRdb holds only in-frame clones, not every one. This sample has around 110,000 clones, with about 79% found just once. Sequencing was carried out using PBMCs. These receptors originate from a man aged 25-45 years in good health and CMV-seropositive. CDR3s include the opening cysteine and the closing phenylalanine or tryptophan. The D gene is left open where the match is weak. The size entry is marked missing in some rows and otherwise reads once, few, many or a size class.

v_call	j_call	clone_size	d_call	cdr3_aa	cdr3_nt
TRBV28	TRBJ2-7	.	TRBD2	CASSGLVGYEQYF	TGTGCCAGCAGTGGACTAGTAGGATACGAGCAGTACTTC
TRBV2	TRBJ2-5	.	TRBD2	CASSGGSGGHETQYF	TGTGCCAGCAGTGGTGGTAGCGGGGGGCATGAGACCCAGTACTTC
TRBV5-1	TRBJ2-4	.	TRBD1	CASSLLPGQGRLAKNSQYF	TGCGCCAGCAGCTTGCTTCCGGGACAGGGGCGTCTAGCCAAAAACAGTCAGTACTTC
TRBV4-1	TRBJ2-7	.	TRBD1	CASSMGQGWQYF	TGCGCCAGCAGCATGGGACAGGGATGGCAGTACTTC
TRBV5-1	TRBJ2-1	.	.	CASSQFNEQFF	TGCGCCAGCAGTCAGTTCAATGAGCAGTTCTTC
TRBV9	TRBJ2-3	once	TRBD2	CASSVSSGSTDTQYF	TGTGCCAGCAGCGTATCTAGCGGGAGCACAGATACGCAGTATTTT
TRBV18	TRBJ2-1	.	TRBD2	CASSPFSGSSYNEQFF	TGTGCCAGCTCACCATTTAGCGGGAGCTCCTACAATGAGCAGTTCTTC
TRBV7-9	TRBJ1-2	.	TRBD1	CSSSSTGSDYGYTF	TGTTCCAGCAGCTCGACAGGGTCGGACTATGGCTACACCTTC
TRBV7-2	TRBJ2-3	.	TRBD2	CASRISGGADTQYF	TGTGCCAGCAGGATAAGCGGGGGAGCGGATACGCAGTATTTT
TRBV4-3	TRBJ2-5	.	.	CASSQDYTNSEETQYF	TGCGCCAGCAGCCAAGATTACACGAATTCTGAAGAGACCCAGTACTTC
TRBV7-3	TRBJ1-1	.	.	CASSFGGNTEAFF	TGTGCCAGCAGCTTCGGGGGTAACACTGAAGCTTTCTTT
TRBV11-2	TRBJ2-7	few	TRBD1	CASRYGTGVSGEQYF	TGTGCCAGCAGATACGGGACAGGGGTATCGGGAGAGCAGTACTTC
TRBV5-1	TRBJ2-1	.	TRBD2	CASSLAGTNSYNEQFF	TGCGCCAGCAGCTTGGCCGGGACTAACTCCTACAATGAGCAGTTCTTC
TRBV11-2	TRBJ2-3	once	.	CASSLEASTSTDTQYF	TGTGCCAGCAGCTTAGAAGCGTCCACTAGCACAGATACGCAGTATTTT
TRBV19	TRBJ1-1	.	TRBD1	CASSLGQGGHTEAFF	TGTGCCAGTAGTCTGGGACAGGGAGGGCACACTGAAGCTTTCTTT
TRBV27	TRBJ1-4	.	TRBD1	CASSSKGAVREKLFF	TGTGCCAGCAGTTCTAAGGGGGCGGTTAGGGAAAAACTGTTTTTT
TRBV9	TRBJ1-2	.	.	CASSVEVGGRNYGYTF	TGTGCCAGCAGCGTAGAAGTTGGTGGTCGGAACTATGGCTACACCTTC
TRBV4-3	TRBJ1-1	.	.	CASSQDRGSGTEAFF	TGCGCCAGCAGCCAAGATAGGGGGTCGGGAACTGAAGCTTTCTTT
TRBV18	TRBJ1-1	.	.	CASSQGQNTEAFF	TGTGCCAGCTCCCAGGGACAGAACACTGAAGCTTTCTTT
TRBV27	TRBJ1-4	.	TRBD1	CASSLSPGQGNEKLFF	TGTGCCAGCAGTTTATCGCCAGGACAGGGGAATGAAAAACTGTTTTTT
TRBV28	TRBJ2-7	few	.	CASSSPSRGLNF	TGTGCCAGCAGTTCCCCGTCCCGGGGATTGAACTTC
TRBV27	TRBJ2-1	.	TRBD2	CASSLNLGGAYNEQFF	TGTGCCAGCAGTTTAAATCTCGGGGGGGCCTACAATGAGCAGTTCTTC
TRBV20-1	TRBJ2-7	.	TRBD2	CSAGDYPEQYF	TGCAGTGCTGGGGACTACCCGGAGCAGTACTTC
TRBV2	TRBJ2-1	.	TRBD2	CASRPAGGPNEQFF	TGTGCCAGCAGGCCGGCGGGGGGGCCTAATGAGCAGTTCTTC